Presented here are 32 T cell receptor beta chains from one specimen sequenced in a study of blood T cell repertoires in COVID-19. Sequenced by immunoSEQ multiplex PCR; TCRdb stores in-frame clones only, minus some. The data contain 100,000 or so clones, just under 85% of them seen just once; the ten biggest clones take up roughly 13%. Sequenced sample: peripheral blood. Source of these receptors: a middle-aged man with active or convalescent COVID-19.

The V call is TRBV13, the J call TRBJ1-3; 8 bases align to TRBD1. Germline V gene sequence: CDR1 PRHDT, CDR2 FYEKMQ (reference sequence). This CDR3 has 15 amino acids. With V trimmed by 5 bases and J by 0 bases, 3 bases remained unmatched. CDR3 sequence: CASSLDRDSGNTIYF. The CDR3 nucleotides read TGTGCCAGCAGCCTGGACAGGGACTCTGGAAACACCATATATTTT.

The chain links TRBV28 to TRBJ1-3; TRBD1 is a possible D gene (6 bases). Trimming removed 3 bases at V and 4 bases at J, with 16 bases between. This CDR3 region has 16 residues. Germline lookup yields CDR1 MDHEN and CDR2 SYDVKM. DNA for the CDR3: TGTGCCAGCAGTTTGTCGGACAGCACGGGAGGAAACACCATATATTTT. Translation gives CASSLSDSTGGNTIYF.

This rearrangement joins TRBV7-3 to TRBJ2-3; D might be TRBD1 (5 bases). Trimming pared 5 bases from V and 4 bases from J, leaving 7 bases between. The CDR3 extends over 12 amino acids. Germline V gives CDR1 SGHTA, CDR2 FQGTGA. The CDR3 spells CASSPGSDTQYF. CDR3 DNA: TGTGCCAGCAGCCCAGGGTCAGATACGCAGTATTTT.

The chain is built from TRBV3-1 (or the pseudogene TRBV3-2) and TRBJ2-5; 7 positions match TRBD2. Germline assignment: CDR1 LGHDT and CDR2 YNNKEL (reference sequence). V shed 0 bases, J shed 5 bases, and the junction held 9 bases outside the gene matches. The CDR3 spans 16 residues. The CDR3 DNA is TGTGCCAGCAGCCAAGAGACGGGGAGCGGGGTCGAGACCCAGTACTTC. Encoded protein: CASSQETGSGVETQYF.

CDR3 coding DNA: TGTGCCAGCAGTGGGGTAGACAGGAACTACTATGGCTACACCTTC. Translating gives CASSGVDRNYYGYTF. The rearrangement uses TRBV7-9 and TRBJ1-2; tentative D call: TRBD1 (6 bases). Germline values: CDR1 SEHNR, CDR2 FQNEAQ (reference sequence). V was trimmed by 6 bases and J by 3 bases, leaving 17 bases between them. CDR3 length equals 15 residues.

The CDR3 spells CSVSGRANYGYTF. The CDR3 DNA sequence: TGCAGCGTTTCCGGTCGCGCTAACTATGGCTACACCTTC. The chain carries TRBV29-1 and TRBJ1-2; D remains ambiguous. V was trimmed by 5 bases and J by 0 bases, leaving 10 bases between them. Germline loops: CDR1 SQVTM, CDR2 ANQGSEA. This CDR3 is built from 13 residues.

J is TRBJ2-7 and V is TRBV27; 8 nucleotides line up with TRBD2. V was pared by 3 bases and J by 7 bases, with 11 bases of the junction left unmatched. CDR3 size: 15 residues. Germline assignment: CDR1 MNHEY and CDR2 SMNVEV (reference sequence). CDR3 sequence (DNA): TGTGCCAGCAGTTTTCGTGGGACTACGGGGGGGGAGCAGTACTTC. Its protein is CASSFRGTTGGEQYF.

The rearrangement uses TRBV28 and TRBJ1-1; D is undetermined. The germline gives CDR1 MDHEN, CDR2 SYDVKM. The CDR3 is 11 amino acids. V lost 3 bases and J lost 3, with 2 bases in between. The chain's CDR3 is CASSFYTEAFF. The CDR3 nucleotides are TGTGCCAGCAGTTTCTACACTGAAGCTTTCTTT.

This chain's CDR3 is CASSLQYTEAFF. In DNA form, the CDR3 reads TGTGCCAGCAGTCTACAGTACACTGAAGCTTTCTTT. The chain recombines TRBV2 with TRBJ1-1; D gene ambiguous. The CDR3 spans 12 residues. CDR1 and CDR2 from the germline V gene are SNHLY and FYNNEI. Trimming took 5 bases from V and 3 from J, leaving 7 bases between them.

This clone was seen a single time. This chain joins TRBV3-1 (or the pseudogene TRBV3-2) and TRBJ2-7, with TRBD1 identical over 7 bases. The CDR3 extends over 14 amino acids. Germline assignment: CDR1 LGHDT and CDR2 YNNKEL (reference sequence). V lost 4 bases, J lost 1 base, and 4 bases stayed unmatched. The CDR3 DNA reads TGTGCCAGCAGCCCCGGACAGGAATCCTACGAGCAGTACTTC. As protein: CASSPGQESYEQYF.

The chain is built from TRBV6-5 and TRBJ2-7, with 11 nucleotides matching TRBD1. The CDR3 has 12 amino acids. V was clipped by 11 bases and J by 11 bases; unmatched bases: 11. CDR1 and CDR2 from the germline V gene are MNHEY and SVGAGI. For the CDR3, the DNA is TGTGCCTCAGGACAGGGGGCAACTGGGGAGTACTTC. Translated: CASGQGATGEYF.

Only one count was recorded for this clone. The rearrangement uses TRBV18 and TRBJ1-5; 11 nucleotides agree with TRBD1. V dropped 6 bases and J dropped 8; count of bases not matched to a gene: 18. The CDR3 contains 18 residues. The V gene's germline CDR1 is KGHSH and CDR2 LQKENI. The CDR3 DNA is TGTGCCAGCTCTCTCGTCCCAGTCACCGGGACAGGGGGAGAGCCCCAGCATTTT. This sequence encodes CASSLVPVTGTGGEPQHF.

The rearrangement uses TRBV4-1 and TRBJ2-7, with TRBD1 as a possible D gene (6 bases). Germline V lookup: CDR1 MGHRA, CDR2 YSYEKL. V was shortened by 0 bases and J by 2 bases, with 11 bases between the two germline ends. CDR3 length: 15 residues. The CDR3 spells CASSQEAGDTYEQYF. DNA of the CDR3: TGCGCCAGCAGCCAAGAGGCAGGGGATACCTACGAGCAGTACTTC.

The chain recombines TRBV6-2 or TRBV6-3 with TRBJ2-5; 7 bases match TRBD1. After removal of 2 bases from V and 2 bases from J, the junction contained 2 bases not matched to a gene. Germline V lookup: CDR1 MNHEY, CDR2 SVGEGT. The CDR3 is made up of 14 amino acids. CDR3 sequence (DNA): TGTGCCAGCAGTTACAGGGGACAGCAAGAGACCCAGTACTTC. Translating gives CASSYRGQQETQYF.

The J gene is TRBJ2-3, the V gene TRBV28, with 10 bases lining up with TRBD2. Germline values: CDR1 MDHEN, CDR2 SYDVKM. The trim removed 5 bases at V and 0 bases at J, leaving 5 bases unmatched. This CDR3 region has 16 residues. The CDR3 DNA reads as TGTGCCAGCAGTACCATAGCGGGAGGCAGCACAGATACGCAGTATTTT. This translates into CASSTIAGGSTDTQYF.

This clone appeared a few times. V is TRBV5-6 and J is TRBJ1-4; D call uncertain. Trimming shortened V by 0 bases and J by 7 bases, and 10 bases separated the two germline ends. The CDR3 contains 14 residues. From germline, CDR1 is SGHDT and CDR2 YYEEEE. The DNA for the CDR3 is TGTGCCAGCAGCTTGGGAGGAACGCGTGAAAAACTGTTTTTT. Its protein is CASSLGGTREKLFF.

V is TRBV19 and J is TRBJ1-5; 8 bases are a match to TRBD1. Germline assignment: CDR1 LNHDA and CDR2 SQIVND (reference sequence). The junction had 11 bases not matched to a gene; V was cut back by 7 bases and J by 6 bases. This CDR3 comprises 15 residues. This CDR3 reads CASTSQGASVQPQHF. The CDR3 nucleotides read TGTGCCAGTACCTCGCAGGGGGCTTCGGTTCAGCCCCAGCATTTT.

This chain connects TRBV24-1 to TRBJ2-5; 8 positions match TRBD1. The ends lost 2 bases at V and 5 bases at J; junction bases unmatched: 9. This CDR3 has 16 amino acids. Germline V lookup: CDR1 KGHDR, CDR2 SFDVKD. The CDR3 loop reads CATSDSGTGLRETQYF. As DNA, the CDR3 is TGTGCCACCAGTGATTCCGGGACAGGATTGAGGGAGACCCAGTACTTC.

The rearrangement links TRBV9 to TRBJ1-4, with TRBD1 identical over 12 bases. This CDR3 spans 15 amino acids. Germline CDR1 and CDR2: SGDLS and YYNGEE. V trimming: 0 bases; J trimming: 7 bases; junction bases outside the gene matches: 1. The CDR3 DNA reads TGTGCCAGCAGCGTAGGGGACAGGGGGCCTGAAAAACTGTTTTTT. Protein sequence: CASSVGDRGPEKLFF.

The CDR3 here is CASSDGQRGQFF. The CDR3 region has the DNA TGCGCCAGCAGTGACGGACAGAGAGGGCAGTTCTTC. The rearrangement links TRBV10-1 to TRBJ2-1, with a possible D match to TRBD1 (6 bases). With 3 bases removed from V and 12 bases from J, the gap between germline ends came to 12 bases. The germline CDR1 and CDR2 sequences are WNHNN and SYGVQD (reference sequence). This CDR3 contains 12 residues.

CDR3 sequence reads: CASSPPRGDRTYEQYF. CDR3 nucleotides: TGTGCCAGCTCACCACCCCGTGGTGACAGGACCTACGAGCAGTACTTC. The V gene is TRBV18, the J gene TRBJ2-7; perhaps TRBD1 as D (6 bases). CDR3 length: 16 amino acids. Germline assignment: CDR1 KGHSH and CDR2 LQKENI. The V gene lost 0 bases and the J gene lost 2 bases, with 14 bases spanning the gap.

Of note for this clone: Distinct nucleotide sequences in the sample also encode this CDR3. This chain connects TRBV9 to TRBJ1-5; TRBD1 aligns across 7 bases. The CDR3 loop spans 14 amino acids. CDR1 and CDR2 from the germline V gene are SGDLS and YYNGEE. V gave up 0 bases and J gave up 7 bases; unmatched junction bases: 4. The CDR3 spells CASSVDQGGQPQHF. CDR3 DNA sequence: TGTGCCAGCAGCGTAGATCAGGGGGGCCAGCCCCAGCATTTT.

This clone came up once. V and J are TRBV6-1 and TRBJ2-5, with D unclear. The CDR3 length is 15 residues. Trimming took 2 bases from V and 4 from J, leaving 14 bases between them. Per germline, CDR1 MNHNS and CDR2 SASEGT. CDR3 coding DNA: TGTGCCAGCAGTGAATTTGGGCACTCCGGAGAGACCCAGTACTTC. Translation: CASSEFGHSGETQYF.

This clone was counted a single time. The V and J genes are TRBV11-2 and TRBJ2-3; TRBD1 aligns across 9 bases. Germline lookup yields CDR1 SGHAT and CDR2 FQNNGV. The CDR3 length is 16 residues. V lost 0 bases and J lost 3; bases outside the gene matches: 4. The CDR3 spells CASSLEGQGGTDTQYF. In nucleotides, the CDR3 is TGTGCCAGCAGCTTAGAGGGACAGGGTGGGACAGATACGCAGTATTTT.

The V and J genes are TRBV11-2 and TRBJ1-1; tentative D call: TRBD1 (5 bases). This CDR3 contains 15 residues. Per the germline V gene, CDR1 is SGHAT and CDR2 is FQNNGV. Trimming shortened V by 1 base and J by 1 base, and 10 bases separated the two germline ends. CDR3 bases: TGTGCCAGCAGCTTAGGCGTCAGGGAGAACACTGAAGCTTTCTTT. Translation: CASSLGVRENTEAFF.

This rearrangement joins TRBV18 to TRBJ1-2, with D maybe TRBD1 (5 bases). V was trimmed by 9 bases and J by 8 bases, leaving 22 bases between them. CDR3 length: 14 amino acids. Germline V CDR1 and CDR2: KGHSH, LQKENI. The CDR3 bases are TGTGCCAGTTGCCCAGCCCCGGGACTCATCGGCTACACCTTC. As protein: CASCPAPGLIGYTF.

The chain uses TRBV2 and TRBJ2-5; D may be TRBD2 (6 bases). With 7 bases removed from V and 1 base from J, the gap between germline ends came to 10 bases. The CDR3 totals 13 residues. Per the germline V gene, CDR1 is SNHLY and CDR2 is FYNNEI. CDR3 DNA sequence: TGTGCCAGCATCCGGGAGACCCAAGAGACCCAGTACTTC. Translated, it gives CASIRETQETQYF.

The CDR3: CASSESSYDEQFF. For the CDR3, the DNA is TGCGCCAGCAGTGAGTCGTCTTATGATGAGCAGTTCTTC. The genes are TRBV10-1 and TRBJ2-1, with unresolved D. The CDR3 sequence is 13 residues long. The germline CDR1 and CDR2 sequences are WNHNN and SYGVQD (reference sequence). The V gene lost 0 bases and the J gene lost 8 bases, with 8 bases spanning the gap.

V gene TRBV12-5 combines with J gene TRBJ1-4; D perhaps matches TRBD1 (6 bases). This CDR3 has 12 amino acids. Trimming stripped 7 bases from V and 7 bases from J, with 10 bases between. Germline values: CDR1 LGHNT, CDR2 FRNRAP. CDR3 loop: CASVIRGEKLFF. The CDR3 coding sequence is TGTGCTAGTGTTATCAGGGGTGAAAAACTGTTTTTT. Variable domain in full (rest from reference TRBV12-5 and TRBJ1-4): DARVTQTPRHKVTEMGQEVTMRCQPILGHNTVFWYRQTMMQGLELLAYFRNRAPLDDSGMPKDRFSAEMPDATLATLKIQPSEPRDSAVYFCASVIRGEKLFFGSGTQLSVL.

The chain combines TRBV19 with TRBJ2-2; D is perhaps TRBD1 (6 bases). Trimming pared 6 bases from V and 0 bases from J, leaving 14 bases between. The germline V gene encodes CDR1 LNHDA and CDR2 SQIVND (reference sequence). This CDR3 region has 16 residues. The CDR3 DNA sequence: TGTGCCAGTAGCACGCGACAGGCGGCGAACACCGGGGAGCTGTTTTTT. Encoded protein: CASSTRQAANTGELFF.

The V call is TRBV12-3 or TRBV12-4, the J call TRBJ2-1; perhaps TRBD2 as D (6 bases). The CDR3 has 13 residues. Between the trimmed V and J ends, which lost 7 bases and 7 bases, there was a span of 14 bases. This CDR3 reads CASTRPGENEQFF. Here the CDR3 DNA reads TGTGCCAGCACAAGACCGGGGGAGAATGAGCAGTTCTTC.

This chain connects TRBV19 to TRBJ2-3, with D perhaps matching TRBD2 (5 bases). Trimming cost V 4 bases and J 4 bases, with 12 bases left between them. This CDR3 is built from 14 residues. Germline CDR1 is LNHDA and CDR2 is SQIVND (reference sequence). CDR3 nucleotide sequence: TGTGCCAGTAGTAACCCCCTAGCTGCAGATACGCAGTATTTT. Its protein is CASSNPLAADTQYF.